This TCR beta chain appears in the sequencing data of a study of T cell changes during pregnancy in multiple sclerosis. CDR3 length: 16 amino acids. Assay used: immunoSEQ multiplex PCR; TCRdb lists only in-frame clones, some missing. The sample yields about 98,000 clones, 92% seen once. The sequence was obtained from a female donor in good health, enrolled as a control in a pregnancy study. The chain couples TRBV21-1 to TRBJ1-6. TRBV21-1 is listed as a pseudogene. The sample in question was peripheral blood, obtained after pregnancy. The CDR3 sequence: CASSKEGRKLRSPLHF. The CDR3, as DNA: TGTGCCAGCAGCAAAGAAGGGAGGAAGCTGCGTTCACCCCTCCACTTT.